This is a list of T cell receptor beta chains from one sample in a study of cytotoxic CD8 clonotypes in ibrutinib-treated CLL. Assay: immunoSEQ multiplex PCR; the TCRdb copy retains only in-frame clones and omits some. The table includes more than 150,000 clones, 55% to 85% detected once. Sequenced material: PBMCs, taken after 24 months of ibrutinib treatment. The receptor set was obtained from a human donor with chronic lymphocytic leukemia. CDR3s include the opening cysteine and the closing phenylalanine or tryptophan. A D gene is named only where the DNA matches it firmly.

>TRBD1|14|TRBJ2-7|TRBV6-6
CASSFTGTEYEQYF
>.|18|TRBJ1-3|TRBV9
CASSVVPGNGLTGNTIYF
>.|13|TRBJ2-7|TRBV5-6
CASSLAGAEEQYF
>.|11|TRBJ2-7|TRBV6-1
CASNQGNEQYF
>.|16|TRBJ1-5|TRBV19
CASSIPGIHDNQPQHF
>.|14|TRBJ2-3|TRBV6-1
CASRESGGTDTQYF
>.|18|TRBJ1-1|TRBV7-2
CASSPSRGQTATNTEAFF
>.|15|TRBJ2-7|TRBV6-5
CASSLYFGSSYEQYF
>TRBD2|17|TRBJ2-7|TRBV5-6
CASSSIRLAGGSYEQYF
>TRBD2|14|TRBJ2-3|TRBV5-1
CASGGGDSTDTQYF
>.|14|TRBJ2-7|TRBV7-6
CASSLAEGAYEQYF
>.|10|TRBJ1-1|TRBV28
CASSGATAFF
>TRBD1|13|TRBJ1-4|TRBV5-1
CASSRDSNEKLFF
>TRBD2|15|TRBJ2-1|TRBV7-9
CASSLGLAVENEQFF
>TRBD2|16|TRBJ2-5|TRBV18
CASSPGPSGNQETQYF
>TRBD2|16|TRBJ2-7|TRBV28
CASPPPGAGLASEQYF
>.|15|TRBJ2-1|TRBV25-1
CASSEHRQAYNEQFF
>TRBD1|16|TRBJ2-7|TRBV6-5
CASSYSRQGTAYEQYF
>.|14|TRBJ1-3|TRBV7-9
CASSAGYSGNTIYF
>.|11|TRBJ2-5|TRBV19
CAVRGGETQYF
>TRBD2|17|TRBJ2-2|TRBV4-1
CASSQVLAGVLTGELFF
>TRBD1|15|TRBJ1-2|TRBV18
CASSPETGSGYGYTF
>.|11|TRBJ2-7|TRBV6-6
CASSSLNEQYF
>.|14|TRBJ1-2|TRBV25-1
CASSPAGTNYGYTF
>TRBD1|16|TRBJ1-2|TRBV4-2
CASSQDWDRGKGGYTF
>.|11|TRBJ2-5|TRBV28
CASRRQETQYF
>TRBD1|15|TRBJ2-7|TRBV9
CASSVAGQGTYEQYF
>.|14|TRBJ1-1|TRBV5-6
CASSPAVKVTEAFF
>TRBD1|15|TRBJ2-7|TRBV4-2
CASRPTGGEGYEQYF
>TRBD2|14|TRBJ2-7|TRBV5-1
CASSSGSGSYEQYF
>.|12|TRBJ2-5|TRBV9
CASSVIGETQYF
>TRBD1|15|TRBJ1-3|TRBV6-6
CASSPPSGQLYTIYF
>TRBD2|17|TRBJ2-7|TRBV4-2
CASSQDQLAGGPYEQYF
>.|11|TRBJ1-1|TRBV20-1
CSANLRGEAFF
>.|16|TRBJ1-5|TRBV25-1
CASSDFRGDFNQPQHF
>TRBD1|15|TRBJ1-2|TRBV4-1
CASSPTDRVNYGYTF
>.|13|TRBJ2-1|TRBV27
CASSLFLNNEQFF
>TRBD2|13|TRBJ2-7|TRBV7-9
CASNTGGSGEQYF
>.|14|TRBJ1-5|TRBV19
CASSIQASNQPQHF
>.|14|TRBJ2-3|TRBV18
CASSKSRDTDTQYF